The rows below give T cell receptor beta chains drawn from one sample of a study of blood T cells in healthy people across ages. TCRdb re-derived calls from the 5' RACE reads in MiXCR, one entry per CDR3 protein. The repertoire holds 650,000 to 1,000,000 distinct CDR3 sequences, with 35% to 40% as singletons. The sequencing sample was made of blood. These receptors all stem from a man between 18 and 35 years old in good health. Each CDR3 is given with its conserved first and last residue. The order of the fields is J gene, V gene, clone size, D gene, CDR3 DNA, CDR3 protein. A D gene is named only where the DNA matches it firmly. Only part of the rows carry a size: once, few, many, or a class if the clone is expanded.

>TRBJ2-2|TRBV5-1|NA|TRBD1
TGCGCCAGCAGAGTGGGACAGGGGACAAACACCGGGGAGCTGTTTTTT
CASRVGQGTNTGELFF
>TRBJ2-7|TRBV4-2|few|TRBD1
TGTGCCAGCAGCCAAGACCCTGGGACAGTCTACGAGCAGTACTTC
CASSQDPGTVYEQYF
>TRBJ2-7|TRBV14|NA|NA
TGTGCCAGCAGCCAAGAGGCAGGGATCTACGAGCAGTACTTC
CASSQEAGIYEQYF
>TRBJ2-7|TRBV29-1|many|NA
TGCAGCGTTGACCCGACAGGCTACGAGCAGTACTTC
CSVDPTGYEQYF
>TRBJ2-1|TRBV4-2|NA|NA
TGTGCCAGCAGCCAAGGGTCCGCGGGAAGCGCCTACAATGAGCAGTTCTTC
CASSQGSAGSAYNEQFF
>TRBJ1-1|TRBV5-1|NA|TRBD1
TGCGCCAGCAGAGCCTGGAGGACAGGAAAGGACACTGAAGCTTTCTTT
CASRAWRTGKDTEAFF
>TRBJ2-1|TRBV20-1|many|TRBD1
TGCAGTGCCATGTTTAGAGGGACAGGGGGTCCCTACAATGAGCAGTTCTTC
CSAMFRGTGGPYNEQFF
>TRBJ1-6|TRBV14|NA|NA
TGTGCCAGTACAACTTCAAACTATAATTCACCCCTCCACTTT
CASTTSNYNSPLHF
>TRBJ2-1|TRBV7-9|NA|NA
TGTGCCAGCAGCCCCCGGGGGCTGATGGACAATGAGCAGTTCTTC
CASSPRGLMDNEQFF
>TRBJ1-1|TRBV5-1|NA|TRBD1
TGCGCCAGCAGCTTCGCCGGGACAGCCGAAGCTTTCTTT
CASSFAGTAEAFF
>TRBJ2-2|TRBV12-3/TRBV12-4|few|NA
TGTGCCAGCAGTTCCCGGACGGAAGAACGGGAGCTGTTTTTT
CASSSRTEERELFF
>TRBJ2-1|TRBV25-1|NA|NA
TGTGCCAGCAGTGATTGGGGCCTCCGAGCGGATGAGCAGTTCTTC
CASSDWGLRADEQFF
>TRBJ2-1|TRBV6-2/TRBV6-3|NA|NA
TGTGCCAGCAGCCAAGGGACACTTCCGGGGAATGAGCAGTTCTTC
CASSQGTLPGNEQFF
>TRBJ2-1|TRBV7-2|NA|NA
TGTGCCAGCAGCTTAGAGACAGACGCCAATGAGCAGTTCTTC
CASSLETDANEQFF
>TRBJ2-7|TRBV30|few|TRBD2
TGTGCCTGGAGTGCCCGACTAGCGGGGAGATACAATGAGCAGTACTTC
CAWSARLAGRYNEQYF
>TRBJ2-3|TRBV12-3/TRBV12-4|many|NA
TGTGCCAGCGGGAAGGACGGACGGAGCACAGATACGCAGTATTTT
CASGKDGRSTDTQYF
>TRBJ1-1|TRBV5-1|NA|TRBD1
TGCGCCAGCAGTTCTATACCGGACAGGGGTCGAATGAACACTGAAGCTTTCTTT
CASSSIPDRGRMNTEAFF
>TRBJ1-1|TRBV5-1|NA|TRBD1
TGCGCCAGCAGCTTCCAAACAGGGGCCACTGAAGCTTTCTTT
CASSFQTGATEAFF
>TRBJ2-1|TRBV15|many|NA
TGTGCCACCAGCAGAGCGGTTGTCAACAATGAGCAGTTCTTC
CATSRAVVNNEQFF
>TRBJ2-1|TRBV27|NA|TRBD2
TGTGCCGGCAGTTTAAGGGCTAGCGGGCCGGGAGACAATGAGCAGTTCTTC
CAGSLRASGPGDNEQFF
>TRBJ2-3|TRBV10-3|NA|NA
TGTGCCATCAGTGAGAGGCTAGGCCACGGAACAGATACGCAGTATTTT
CAISERLGHGTDTQYF
>TRBJ2-1|TRBV20-1|many|NA
TGCAGTGCTAGTCCCGGAAGATCCCCCGATCATAGCGATGAGCAGTTCTTC
CSASPGRSPDHSDEQFF
>TRBJ2-1|TRBV9|few|NA
TGTGCCAGCAGCGTAGCGGGGTATGAGCAGTTCTTC
CASSVAGYEQFF
>TRBJ1-4|TRBV5-5|few|NA
TGTGCCAGCAGCTTGGCCAGCGGGCGGAGTAATGAAAAACTGTTTTTT
CASSLASGRSNEKLFF
>TRBJ2-7|TRBV7-6|many|NA
TGTGCCAGCAGCCCCGGCAGGACCTACGAGCAGTACTTC
CASSPGRTYEQYF
>TRBJ1-6|TRBV18|NA|NA
TGTGCCAGCTCACCACAGGACTCGGGGTATTCACCCCTCCACTTT
CASSPQDSGYSPLHF
>TRBJ1-1|TRBV7-2|few|NA
TGTGCCAGCAGCTTCGTAGGGTACACTGAAGCTTTCTTT
CASSFVGYTEAFF
>TRBJ1-2|TRBV5-1|many|TRBD1
TGCGCCAGCGGGACAGTCACCTATGGCTACACCTTC
CASGTVTYGYTF
>TRBJ2-3|TRBV30|few|TRBD2
TGTGCCTGGAGTATCGGGGGGACTAGCACAGATACGCAGTATTTT
CAWSIGGTSTDTQYF
>TRBJ2-5|TRBV18|NA|TRBD2
TGTGCCAGCTCATATAGCGGGGGAACCTACAATGAGCAGTACTTC
CASSYSGGTYNEQYF
>TRBJ2-4|TRBV3-1|few|NA
TGTGCCAGCAGCCAGACCCAGGGGGGCATTCAGTACTTC
CASSQTQGGIQYF
>TRBJ1-5|TRBV10-3|few|TRBD1
TGTGCCATCAGTCCTGACAGGGATCAGCCCCAGCATTTT
CAISPDRDQPQHF
>TRBJ2-3|TRBV9|NA|NA
TGTGCCGGCAGCGTAGAGGCACAGGGAGGGACAGATACGCAGTATTTT
CAGSVEAQGGTDTQYF
>TRBJ2-3|TRBV20-1|many|TRBD2
TGCAGTGCTAGCGGGACTAGCGGGGACACAGATACGCAGTATTTT
CSASGTSGDTDTQYF
>TRBJ1-1|TRBV20-1|NA|NA
TGCAGTGCTAGAGAGGCGAGGGAAGAGACTGAAGCTTTCTTT
CSAREAREETEAFF
>TRBJ1-4|TRBV28|NA|TRBD1
TGTGCCAGCAGTTGGACAGGCCCAAATGAAAAACTGTTTTTT
CASSWTGPNEKLFF
>TRBJ1-1|TRBV29-1|NA|NA
TGCAGCGTTGACAGGGCCACTGAAGCTTTCTTT
CSVDRATEAFF
>TRBJ2-2|TRBV12-3/TRBV12-4|NA|NA
TGTGCCAGCACCAAACCGGACGGCGGGGAGCTGTTTTTT
CASTKPDGGELFF
>TRBJ2-7|TRBV14|NA|NA
TGTGCCAGCAGCCAGTCCGGGACAAGGAGGGGTAAGGGGCAGTACTTC
CASSQSGTRRGKGQYF
>TRBJ2-1|TRBV15|few|NA
TGTGCCACCAGCGAAGGGGGGGGCCCTTACAATGAGCAGTTCTTC
CATSEGGGPYNEQFF
>TRBJ1-6|TRBV20-1|few|NA
TGCAGTGCTAGAGAAAAGGGCACTCATTCACCCCTCCACTTT
CSAREKGTHSPLHF
>TRBJ1-1|TRBV29-1|NA|NA
TGCAGCGTCAATCAGGGACCAAACACTGAAGCTTTCTTT
CSVNQGPNTEAFF
>TRBJ2-2|TRBV12-3/TRBV12-4|once|TRBD1
TGTGCCAGCAGCCCCACCCGAGGACAGGGGGGCACCGGGGAGCTGTTTTTT
CASSPTRGQGGTGELFF
>TRBJ1-2|TRBV20-1|NA|NA
TGCAGTGCTAGGGCGGGGAGGGGAGGCAACTATGGCTACACCTTC
CSARAGRGGNYGYTF
>TRBJ1-1|TRBV18|few|NA
TGTGCCAGCTCACCACCGCCCGGGAACTCTGAAGCTTTCTTT
CASSPPPGNSEAFF
>TRBJ2-5|TRBV4-3|many|NA
TGCGCCAGCAGCCAAGATCTCTTCGGCGGACAAGAGACCCAGTACTTC
CASSQDLFGGQETQYF
>TRBJ2-5|TRBV7-3|NA|NA
TGTGCCAGCAGCCGAAGGGGCTACACAAACAATGAGCAGTACTTC
CASSRRGYTNNEQYF
>TRBJ2-5|TRBV5-1|NA|NA
TGCGCCAGCAGCTGGGCCATTTCTGAGACCCAGTACTTC
CASSWAISETQYF
>TRBJ1-1|TRBV7-9|NA|NA
TGTGCCAGCAGCGCGCTGTTGTACACTGAAGCTTTCTTT
CASSALLYTEAFF
>TRBJ1-2|TRBV28|NA|TRBD1
TGTGCCAGCAGGGAACAGGGGGCAAACTATGGCTACACCTTC
CASREQGANYGYTF
>TRBJ2-2|TRBV20-1|NA|NA
TGCAGTGCTCGGCACCCGACAGCGAACACCGGGGAGCTGTTTTTT
CSARHPTANTGELFF
>TRBJ2-5|TRBV12-3/TRBV12-4|few|NA
TGTGCCAGCAGCCCCGTTGGGGCAGGACAAGAGACCCAGTACTTC
CASSPVGAGQETQYF
>TRBJ1-2|TRBV2|NA|NA
TGTGCCAGCAGAGAAAATAGGTCCCCTAACTATGGCTACACCTTC
CASRENRSPNYGYTF
>TRBJ2-3|TRBV7-2|many|NA
TGTGCCAGCAGCTTAGACCGGGGGACTAGCACAGATACGCAGTATTTT
CASSLDRGTSTDTQYF
>TRBJ2-3|TRBV11-2|NA|TRBD2
TGTGCCAGCAGCTTGGGCGGGGGGGCCCTTACGCAGTATTTT
CASSLGGGALTQYF
>TRBJ1-2|TRBV28|NA|NA
TGTGCCAGCAGTCACCGACAGGTCGGCGGGGTGGGCTACACCTTC
CASSHRQVGGVGYTF
>TRBJ2-2|TRBV9|NA|TRBD2
TGTGCCAGCAGCGTAGCTACGGAGTTTGCGGGGGGCGCCGGGGAGCTGTTTTTT
CASSVATEFAGGAGELFF